This TCR beta chain appears in the sequencing data of a study of T cell changes during pregnancy in multiple sclerosis. This clone was counted a few times. Repertoires were generated with immunoSEQ multiplex PCR, while TCRdb's copy carries only in-frame clones and drops some. The sample has over 35,000 clones; about nine tenths are singletons. The V gene lost 4 bases and the J gene lost 3 bases, with 19 bases spanning the gap. The length of the CDR3 is 16 residues. Germline V gives CDR1 MNHNS, CDR2 SASEGT. This chain links TRBV6-1 with TRBJ2-7; D may be TRBD1 (6 bases). The input for sequencing was CD4+ T cells from peripheral blood mononuclear cells, taken in the second trimester of pregnancy. The receptor was isolated from a female donor in good health, enrolled as a control in a pregnancy study. The CDR3 nucleotides read TGTGCCAGCAGTGTTAGAGGGGGTGGGGTGTTCTACGAGCAGTACTTC. It codes for CASSVRGGGVFYEQYF.